This TCR beta chain was documented in a study of glioma-infiltrating T cells. Study information: Sequencing aimed for roughly 4.5- to 11-fold coverage of 950,000 to 1,000,000 peripheral T cells. Findings of the study overall: Signature shared blood CDR3 motifs were enriched in low-divergence and depleted in high-divergence patients.

The CDR3 has 13 residues. Germline CDR1 LNHNV, CDR2 YYDKDF (reference sequence). The V and J ends lost 6 bases and 9 bases, in that order; junction bases with no gene match: 5. The iRepertoire nested amplicon-rescue multiplex PCR amplified TCR alpha and beta CDR3s from RNA. Using its own MiXCR run on the multiplex PCR reads, TCRdb lists one record per CDR3 protein. The sample contains 300,000 to 450,000 distinct CDR3 sequences, about 40% of which appear only once. Regarding this clonotype: The antigen remains undetermined. A read error may explain this, as a much larger clone is one base away.

This chain connects TRBV15 to TRBJ1-4, with 9 bases lining up with TRBD1. The receptor comes from a human donor with low-grade glioma or glioblastoma, undergoing nonglioma brain surgery, or in good health (not recorded which). The sequenced sample was glioma tissue, nonneoplastic brain tissue, or PBMCs (not recorded which). The CDR3 DNA sequence: TGTGCCACCAGGGGGACAGGGAATAAAAAACTGTTTTTT. It yields the protein CATRGTGNKKLFF.